This TCR beta chain was captured by sequencing in a study of molecular identifiers for immune sequencing clone quantification (dated by TCRdb to the late 2010s). At the level of the whole study: For a replicate experiment, RNA from around 20,000 or 100,000 naive CD8 T cells was divided into five aliquots, and four of the five aliquots were sequenced. This methods study used CD8 T cells to benchmark TCR RNA copy counting and molecular-identifier clustering-based TCR repertoire sequencing (MIDCIRS). General conclusions and limits of the study: Modeling indicated about three TCR RNA copies recovered per cell, compared with around 10 by digital PCR, which implies a capture efficiency of approximately 29%. When barcode sub-clustering was left out, chimeric consensus sequences inflated TCR diversity, with chimeras reaching as high as 47%. Even against a background of some 1 million naive CD8 T cells, spiked-in Jurkat TCR RNA amounting to a single cell's worth was reported to be detectable. Identical TCR molecules sharing a barcode could cause highly expanded clone sizes to be underestimated. Spiked-in Jurkat TCR RNA (around nine copies' worth), which is not part of the donor repertoire, was contained in the naive libraries. In CMV-specific effector cells, clones with more than 20 RNA copies accounted for over 97% of molecules, whereas in naive cells such clones accounted for under 1%.

Library preparation was by PCR. The sample was run on an Illumina HiSeq 4000. Bulk TCR libraries were made following a previously described method, with the TCR primers given in Table S5. Total RNA was purified with the Qiagen AllPrep DNA/RNA kit. Before analysis, reads from multiple sequencing runs of one library were combined. On the authors' methods: Reads were retained only if their TCR constant sequence matched exactly, and those retained reads were trimmed to 150 nt and grouped according to their 12-nt molecular barcodes. Reads in each barcode group were sub-clustered using a 15% Levenshtein threshold, and a quality-weighted consensus sequence was built for each RNA molecule. Non-functional sequences were removed, as were lower-count sequences one edit away from another. Barcode sub-clusters with fewer than 20% of the maximum read count were removed, based on fitting two negative binomial distributions. TCRdb reworked the public reads: Q25 trimming with fastp, MiXCR clone assembly, productive beta chains retained. Merged by CDR3 protein, the rows form single entries marked with the most common genes and DNA. The V and J calls come from TCRdb's annotation, not from the publication. The sample table holds 400,000 to 600,000 distinct CDR3 sequences, of which about 21% were seen once. In total, the top ten clones hold 0.7% to 0.95% of the sample.

Only a few counts were recorded for this clonotype. Its specific antigen is unknown. No base quality information exists; no much larger clone differs at one position. CDR1 is given as ENHRY and CDR2 as SYGVKD, both from the germline V gene. From the cysteine up to the phenylalanine, the CDR3 has a length of 15 residues. The entry retains the CDR3 DNA only, 45 bases that are in frame from base 1. V sheds 0 bases and J sheds 4 bases, leaving 12 bases between their ends. Naive CD8 T cell libraries were made from around 20,000 to 1,000,000 sorted cells using 10%, 30% or 50% of purified RNA. On a BD FACSAria II, naive CD8 T cells were FACS-sorted as CD8+CD4-CCR7+CD45RA+ and collected into RLT Plus buffer. To test detection sensitivity, Jurkat RNA equal to over nine TCR copies was added to samples of roughly 18,000-1,100,000 naive CD8 T cells. Enrichment of CD8 T cells was performed with RosetteSep CD8+ T Cell Enrichment Cocktail and Ficoll-Paque, after which ACK red cell lysis was carried out.

The chain uses TRBV10-3 and TRBJ2-5, with TRBD1 tentatively as D gene (5 bases match). Sequencing used naive CD8+ T cells from blood, with Jurkat cell RNA spiked in. The cell subset or site label of this sample denotes: FACS-sorted CD8+CD4-CCR7+CD45RA+ naive T cells. The receptor was derived from a human donor in good health. Some libraries in this study had Jurkat cell RNA spiked in. The CDR3 here reads CAISESQGVVETQYF. The DNA sequence reads TGTGCCATCAGTGAGTCCCAGGGCGTAGTAGAGACCCAGTACTTC.